The 13 T cell receptor beta chains in this list originate from one sample, sequenced in a study of blood T cell repertoires in COVID-19. Clones were read by immunoSEQ multiplex PCR, and TCRdb kept only the in-frame ones, dropping some. The top ten hold 0.6% to 0.9% of the sample, which has about 200,000 clones, 86% seen once. The specimen was peripheral blood. The origin of the receptors is a woman in her sixties or seventies with acute or convalescent COVID-19.

The rearrangement links TRBV27 to TRBJ2-4, with TRBD2 as a possible D gene (7 bases). Trimming stripped 6 bases from V and 7 bases from J, with 16 bases between. CDR3 length: 14 residues. Germline V gene sequence: CDR1 MNHEY, CDR2 SMNVEV (reference sequence). CDR3 DNA: TGTGCCAGCAGCACCGGGGGGCTTTCGAACATTCAGTACTTC. Encoded protein: CASSTGGLSNIQYF.

The rearrangement links TRBV18 to TRBJ1-1, with a weak D call TRBD1 (6 bases). The V gene's germline CDR1 is KGHSH and CDR2 LQKENI. Between the trimmed V and J ends, which lost 3 bases and 0 bases, there was a span of 14 bases. The CDR3 sequence is 16 residues long. Here the CDR3 reads CASSPLTGQLNTEAFF. The CDR3 region has the DNA TGTGCCAGCTCACCTCTTACCGGACAGTTGAACACTGAAGCTTTCTTT. Full variable domain (missing parts from reference TRBV18 and TRBJ1-1): NAGVMQNPRHLVRRRGQEARLRCSPMKGHSHVYWYRQLPEEGLKFMVYLQKENIIDESGMPKERFSAEFPKEGPSILRIQQVVRGDSAAYFCASSPLTGQLNTEAFFGQGTRLTVV.

The V call is TRBV7-2, the J call TRBJ1-2; no clear D gene. Germline V gene lookup returns CDR1 SGHTA and CDR2 FQGNSA. V was pared by 2 bases and J by 6 bases, with 19 bases between. The CDR3 consists of 16 residues. CDR3 nucleotides: TGTGCCAGCAGCTTAAACTCCCGGACTCCCCTGGATGGCTACACCTTC. As protein: CASSLNSRTPLDGYTF.

This chain uses TRBV6-5 with TRBJ2-2, with 8 bases that match TRBD2. Looked up from germline, CDR1 is MNHEY and CDR2 is SVGAGI. The CDR3 sequence is 15 residues long. The V gene end was trimmed by 7 bases and the J gene end by 1 base; junction bases not matched to a gene: 5. CDR3 sequence: CASTERERNTGELFF. CDR3 sequence (DNA): TGTGCCAGCACCGAGCGGGAGAGGAACACCGGGGAGCTGTTTTTT.

The rearrangement joins TRBV23-1 to TRBJ2-7, with 8 bases lining up with TRBD1. TRBV23-1 is treated as an ORF (open reading frame) with a function not yet certain. The junction had 10 bases not matched to a gene; V was cut back by 3 bases and J by 0 bases. The CDR3 totals 17 residues. In DNA, the CDR3 is TGCGCCAGCAGTCAGTTCACAGGGGGTCAAATCTCCTACGAGCAGTACTTC. Residues: CASSQFTGGQISYEQYF.

The V gene is TRBV4-2, the J gene TRBJ1-2; D uncertain. Between the trimmed V and J ends, which lost 1 base and 12 bases, there was a span of 21 bases. The CDR3 length is 15 residues. From germline, CDR1 is LGHNA and CDR2 YNFKEQ. CDR3 DNA: TGTGCCAGCAGCCAAGTTGGGCAGTCCCAACCGGGGAACACCTTC. Amino acid sequence: CASSQVGQSQPGNTF.

A word on this clone: Other DNA variants within this sample encode the same CDR3. The chain has TRBV2 and TRBJ2-1, with 7 bases identical to TRBD1. Germline assignment: CDR1 SNHLY and CDR2 FYNNEI. CDR3 length: 13 residues. The ends lost 3 bases at V and 4 bases at J; junction bases unmatched: 0. CDR3: CASSETGYNEQFF. The CDR3 coding sequence is TGTGCCAGCAGTGAGACAGGGTACAATGAGCAGTTCTTC.

This chain uses TRBV19 with TRBJ2-7; 14 nucleotides match TRBD2. V trimming: 6 bases; J trimming: 2 bases; junction bases outside the gene matches: 6. CDR1 LNHDA and CDR2 SQIVND come from the germline V gene (reference sequence). This CDR3 has 16 residues. The CDR3 sequence: CASRGLAGENPYEQYF. The CDR3, as DNA: TGTGCCAGTAGGGGACTAGCGGGAGAAAACCCCTACGAGCAGTACTTC.

The chain joins TRBV19 to TRBJ1-1, with TRBD1 matching 7 bases. In germline, CDR1 is LNHDA, CDR2 SQIVND (reference sequence). V shed 4 bases and J 3 bases; nucleotides not matched to a gene: 5. The CDR3 runs to 14 residues. CDR3 DNA sequence: TGTGCCAGTAGTAGACAGGGTGCGGACACTGAAGCTTTCTTT. This codes for CASSRQGADTEAFF.

In this sample, this clone turned up once. This sequence joins TRBV9 and TRBJ1-2; the D gene is possibly TRBD1 (6 bases). Between the trimmed V and J ends, which lost 0 bases and 8 bases, there was a span of 20 bases. The CDR3 runs 16 residues. Germline V gives CDR1 SGDLS, CDR2 YYNGEE. CDR3 coding DNA: TGTGCCAGCAGCGTAGAATCTTGGCTCTCGGGGGGCGGCTACACCTTC. It is translated as CASSVESWLSGGGYTF.

The J gene is TRBJ1-6, the V gene TRBV14; 7 nucleotides line up with TRBD1. Germline-derived CDR1 and CDR2 are SGHDN and FVKESK. V lost 6 bases to trimming and J lost 6 bases; unmatched junction nucleotides: 5. There are 14 residues in the CDR3. In nucleotides, the CDR3 is TGTGCCAGCAGACTCGGGACAGTTAATTCACCCCTCCACTTT. Residues: CASRLGTVNSPLHF.

The V gene is TRBV27, the J gene TRBJ2-7; 10 bases are a match to TRBD1. The germline V gene encodes CDR1 MNHEY and CDR2 SMNVEV (reference sequence). CDR3 size: 14 residues. J gave up 3 bases and V 8 bases, and 7 bases lay outside the gene matches. CDR3 bases: TGTGCCAGCGGCTCCGGGACAGGGGTCTACGAGCAGTACTTC. This encodes CASGSGTGVYEQYF.

J is TRBJ2-7 and V is TRBV7-6, with 7 bases identical to TRBD2. CDR3 length equals 14 residues. Germline assignment: CDR1 SGHVS and CDR2 FNYEAQ. The junction had 16 bases not matched to a gene; V was cut back by 5 bases and J by 12 bases. This CDR3 reads CASSPIPLAVHPYF. The DNA of the CDR3 is TGTGCCAGCAGCCCCATCCCTCTAGCGGTTCATCCGTACTTC.